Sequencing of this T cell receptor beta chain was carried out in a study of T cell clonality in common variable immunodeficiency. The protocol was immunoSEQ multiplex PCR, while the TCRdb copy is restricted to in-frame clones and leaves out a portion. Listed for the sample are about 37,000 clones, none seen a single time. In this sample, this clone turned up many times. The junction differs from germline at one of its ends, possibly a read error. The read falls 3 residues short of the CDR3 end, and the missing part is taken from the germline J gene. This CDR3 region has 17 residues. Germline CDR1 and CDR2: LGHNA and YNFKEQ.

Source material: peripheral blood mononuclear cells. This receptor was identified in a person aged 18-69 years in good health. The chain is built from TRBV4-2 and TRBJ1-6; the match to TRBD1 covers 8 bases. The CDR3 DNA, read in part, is TGCGCCAGCAGCCAGGACAGGGTTATCTCCTATAATTCACCC. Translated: CASSQDRVISYNSP. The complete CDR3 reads CASSQDRVISYNSPLHF.